Shown below are 29 T cell receptor beta chains from a single sample sequenced in a study of blood T cell repertoires in COVID-19. Profiling relied on immunoSEQ multiplex PCR, and the TCRdb table lists in-frame clones only, not all of them. The table includes around 200,000 clones, 80% to 85% detected once. The sequencing sample was made of peripheral blood. These receptors were collected from a human donor in a cohort sampled during active COVID-19.

J is TRBJ2-1 and V is TRBV7-6; 15 nucleotides agree with TRBD2. This CDR3 is built from 16 residues. Germline V gene data show CDR1 as SGHVS and CDR2 as FNYEAQ. Trimming removed 5 bases from V and 6 bases from J; junction bases left unmatched: 5. CDR3 amino acids: CASSPGLAGGSNEQFF. CDR3 DNA sequence: TGTGCCAGCAGCCCGGGACTAGCGGGAGGTAGCAATGAGCAGTTCTTC.

The V gene is TRBV19, the J gene TRBJ1-5; no reliable D call. The CDR3 has 14 amino acids. V dropped 2 bases and J dropped 12 bases, with 17 bases sitting between them. Germline lookup yields CDR1 LNHDA and CDR2 SQIVND (reference sequence). Here the CDR3 DNA reads TGTGCCAGTAGTATAATCGGTCCTTCATCAAGCCAGCATTTT. Translating gives CASSIIGPSSSQHF.

The count of this clone is one. The chain has TRBV30 and TRBJ1-1, with D hard to call. The length of the CDR3 is 18 residues. Trimming shortened V by 3 bases and J by 4 bases, and 27 bases separated the two germline ends. Germline lookup yields CDR1 GTSNPN and CDR2 SVGIG (reference sequence). The CDR3 reads CAWRDPGMPVDFSTEAFF. DNA of the CDR3: TGTGCCTGGAGGGATCCCGGGATGCCAGTAGATTTCAGCACTGAAGCTTTCTTT.

This clone was detected only once. The V gene is TRBV3-1 (or the pseudogene TRBV3-2), the J gene TRBJ2-1; 10 nucleotides agree with TRBD2. V dropped 3 bases and J dropped 8; count of bases not matched to a gene: 13. Germline V gives CDR1 LGHDT, CDR2 YNNKEL (reference sequence). The CDR3 totals 17 residues. CDR3 sequence: CASSQGKQGLAVHEQFF. For the CDR3, the DNA is TGTGCCAGCAGCCAGGGGAAACAAGGACTAGCGGTACATGAGCAGTTCTTC.

V usage is TRBV6-4 and J usage is TRBJ1-1; D not resolved. V was clipped by 6 bases and J by 4 bases, with 12 bases between them. The CDR3 extends over 13 amino acids. Germline-derived CDR1 and CDR2 are MRHNA and SNTAGT. The CDR3: CASSQHGSTEAFF. The DNA of the CDR3 is TGTGCCAGCAGCCAACACGGGAGCACTGAAGCTTTCTTT.

This chain links TRBV15 with TRBJ2-6; 7 bases fit TRBD1. This CDR3 has 20 amino acids. J gave up 0 bases and V 0 bases, and 11 bases lay outside the gene matches. The germline gives CDR1 LNHNV, CDR2 YYDKDF (reference sequence). The DNA for the CDR3 is TGTGCCACCAGCAGAGATTGGGCAGGGGGTGCTAGCTCTGGGGCCAACGTCCTGACTTTC. Translated: CATSRDWAGGASSGANVLTF.

The rearrangement links TRBV7-2 to TRBJ2-7; 9 nucleotides agree with TRBD1. Trimming cost V 4 bases and J 0 bases; bases outside gene matches: 7. There are 16 residues in the CDR3. Per germline, CDR1 SGHTA and CDR2 FQGNSA. In DNA, the CDR3 is TGTGCCAGCAGCTACCTCGGACAGGGGAACTCCTACGAGCAGTACTTC. It yields the protein CASSYLGQGNSYEQYF.

The rearrangement links TRBV6-2 or TRBV6-3 to TRBJ1-1; maybe TRBD1 (5 bases). Trimming removed 0 bases from V and 6 bases from J, with 14 bases in between. From germline, CDR1 is MNHEY and CDR2 SVGEGT. There are 15 residues in the CDR3. CDR3 region: CASSYSTSRVAEAFF. CDR3 DNA: TGTGCCAGCAGTTACTCTACATCCAGGGTTGCTGAAGCTTTCTTT.

This chain links TRBV10-3 with TRBJ2-1, with D possibly matching TRBD2 (6 bases). Per the germline V gene, CDR1 is ENHRY and CDR2 is SYGVKD. V was shortened by 6 bases and J by 7 bases, with 13 bases between the two germline ends. This CDR3 has 13 amino acids. CDR3 nucleotides: TGTGCCATCAGGGAGACTAGTGTGAATGAGCAGTTCTTC. Its translation: CAIRETSVNEQFF.

The rearrangement joins TRBV19 to TRBJ2-1, with D perhaps TRBD1 (6 bases). Trimming took off 3 bases at V and 12 bases at J, with 12 bases between the two ends. In germline, CDR1 is LNHDA, CDR2 SQIVND (reference sequence). The CDR3 has 12 amino acids. The CDR3 reads CASSMGTKRQFF. In nucleotides, the CDR3 is TGTGCCAGTAGTATGGGGACAAAAAGGCAGTTCTTC.

In this sample, this clone turned up a few times. The chain uses TRBV7-9 and TRBJ1-1; the D is unclear. The V end was cut by 6 bases, the J end by 7 bases, with 15 bases between. Looked up from germline, CDR1 is SEHNR and CDR2 is FQNEAQ (reference sequence). The CDR3 loop spans 13 amino acids. CDR3 residues: CASRIESQREAFF. The CDR3 nucleotides are TGTGCCAGCAGGATAGAGAGTCAGCGTGAAGCTTTCTTT.

This chain uses TRBV7-2 with TRBJ1-3; D unresolved. Trimming took 2 bases from V and 0 from J, leaving 5 bases between them. Germline-derived CDR1 and CDR2 are SGHTA and FQGNSA. This CDR3 spans 14 amino acids. Here the CDR3 DNA reads TGTGCCAGCAGCTTAACAGACTCTGGAAACACCATATATTTT. Translating gives CASSLTDSGNTIYF.

The chain employs TRBV4-2 and TRBJ2-7; TRBD2 matches 9 bases. This CDR3 region has 15 residues. V shed 3 bases, J shed 7 bases, and the junction held 10 bases outside the gene matches. Germline CDR1 and CDR2: LGHNA and YNFKEQ. The CDR3 DNA reads as TGTGCCAGCAGCCAGGGGGCGGGAGGGCCCGGGGAGCAGTACTTC. Translating gives CASSQGAGGPGEQYF.

The CDR3 DNA reads as TGCGCCAGCAGCCAAGAGAGCACTAGCTCTAGCACAGATACGCAGTATTTT. It is translated as CASSQESTSSSTDTQYF. This sequence joins TRBV4-3 and TRBJ2-3, with D perhaps TRBD2 (6 bases). Deletions cut 0 bases from V and 0 bases from J, with 13 bases between. Per the germline V gene, CDR1 is LGHNA and CDR2 is YSLEER. The CDR3 is 17 amino acids.

The chain uses TRBV27 and TRBJ2-1; 11 nucleotides align to TRBD2. This CDR3 comprises 15 residues. V shed 6 bases, J shed 7 bases, and the junction held 8 bases outside the gene matches. Germline assignment: CDR1 MNHEY and CDR2 SMNVEV (reference sequence). CDR3: CASRTGTSGSNEQFF. The CDR3 nucleotides read TGTGCCAGCAGAACCGGGACTAGCGGATCTAATGAGCAGTTCTTC.

The table lists this clone with a few counts. This chain connects TRBV5-6 to TRBJ1-2, with D possibly being TRBD1 (5 bases). Germline lookup yields CDR1 SGHDT and CDR2 YYEEEE. The CDR3 consists of 13 residues. V dropped 2 bases and J dropped 1 base, with 6 bases sitting between them. Here the CDR3 DNA reads TGTGCCAGCAGCTTCAGGGATAACTATGGCTACACCTTC. It specifies CASSFRDNYGYTF.

This chain connects TRBV7-2 to TRBJ1-5; 7 bases are a match to TRBD1. The V segment lost 5 bases and the J segment 0 bases; nucleotides outside the gene matches: 4. The CDR3 is 15 amino acids. CDR1 and CDR2 (germline): SGHTA, FQGNSA. The CDR3 DNA is TGTGCCAGCAGCACGGGACAGAATAGCAATCAGCCCCAGCATTTT. The encoded protein is CASSTGQNSNQPQHF.

This sequence joins TRBV28 and TRBJ2-5; 10 bases line up with TRBD1. Unmatched junction bases numbered 16, after V lost 5 bases and J lost 4 bases. Per germline, CDR1 MDHEN and CDR2 SYDVKM. The CDR3 has 18 amino acids. CDR3 amino acids: CASSDPRSGTGEGETQYF. CDR3 sequence (DNA): TGTGCCAGCAGTGACCCCAGATCCGGGACAGGGGAGGGAGAGACCCAGTACTTC.

This clone came up a few times. At the DNA level, this CDR3 is encoded by other sequences in the same sample as well. The chain employs TRBV7-2 and TRBJ1-2; TRBD1 agrees at 11 bases. The CDR3 consists of 15 residues. Germline V gene data show CDR1 as SGHTA and CDR2 as FQGNSA. V was pared by 6 bases and J by 7 bases, with 10 bases of the junction left unmatched. CDR3 nucleotides: TGTGCCAGCAGTTTTGGACAGGGGGCAATCTCTGGCTACACCTTC. Translating gives CASSFGQGAISGYTF.

The chain carries TRBV28 and TRBJ1-1; TRBD1 matches at 8 bases. The CDR3 contains 14 residues. Germline loops: CDR1 MDHEN, CDR2 SYDVKM. Germline trimming cut 5 bases from V and 3 bases from J; bases unmatched to any gene: 5. CDR3 DNA sequence: TGTGCCAGCAGTACCACGACAGGGGACACTGAAGCTTTCTTT. Encoded protein: CASSTTTGDTEAFF. Together with reference TRBV28 and TRBJ1-1, the CDR3 gives the full variable domain: DVKVTQSSRYLVKRTGEKVFLECVQDMDHENMFWYRQDPGLGLRLIYFSYDVKMKEKGDIPEGYSVSREKKERFSLILESASTNQTSMYLCASSTTTGDTEAFFGQGTRLTVV.

The rearrangement uses TRBV4-2 and TRBJ2-7; possibly TRBD2 for D (5 bases). Germline CDR1 and CDR2: LGHNA and YNFKEQ. CDR3 length: 15 amino acids. Trimming removed 0 bases from V and 1 base from J, with 10 bases in between. CDR3 coding DNA: TGTGCCAGCAGCCAAGATCTACGGGGATCCTACGAGCAGTACTTC. Translation: CASSQDLRGSYEQYF.

The rearrangement uses TRBV4-1 and TRBJ2-7; D gene uncertain. This CDR3 has 13 residues. Trimming removed 3 bases from V and 2 bases from J, with 8 bases in between. Germline CDR1 and CDR2: MGHRA and YSYEKL. The CDR3 DNA sequence: TGCGCCAGCAGCCAGGCAGTTACCTACGAGCAGTACTTC. Its translation is CASSQAVTYEQYF.

The chain has TRBV5-1 and TRBJ2-3; TRBD2 agrees at 12 bases. CDR3 length: 16 residues. Germline trimming cut 4 bases from V and 0 bases from J; bases unmatched to any gene: 3. CDR1 is SGHRS, CDR2 YFSETQ, per germline. Here the CDR3 reads CASSLLAGGSTDTQYF. The DNA of the CDR3 is TGCGCCAGCAGCCTACTAGCGGGAGGCAGCACAGATACGCAGTATTTT.

This clone was found a few times. CDR3 region: CASSSRDRFSYEQYF. The CDR3, as DNA: TGTGCCAGCAGCTCTCGGGACAGGTTCTCCTACGAGCAGTACTTC. This chain joins TRBV28 and TRBJ2-7, with 8 bases aligning to TRBD1. The V segment lost 6 bases and the J segment 0 bases; nucleotides outside the gene matches: 7. Germline V gives CDR1 MDHEN, CDR2 SYDVKM. The CDR3 runs to 15 residues.

CDR3 nucleotide sequence: TGTGCCAGCAGTAGACAGGGGTTTGAAAAACTGTTTTTT. It encodes CASSRQGFEKLFF. The chain is built from TRBV7-9 and TRBJ1-4; the match to TRBD1 covers 8 bases. From germline, CDR1 is SEHNR and CDR2 FQNEAQ (reference sequence). Trimming removed 6 bases from V and 7 bases from J; junction bases left unmatched: 4. The CDR3 loop spans 13 amino acids.

This chain joins TRBV7-3 and TRBJ2-2; TRBD1 agrees at 7 bases. The CDR3 loop spans 15 amino acids. Germline CDR1 is SGHTA and CDR2 is FQGTGA. V lost 4 bases, J lost 5 bases, and 7 bases stayed unmatched. This CDR3 is CASSSTGSKTGELFF. The CDR3 DNA follows: TGTGCCAGCAGCTCGACAGGGTCTAAAACCGGGGAGCTGTTTTTT. Drawing the rest from reference TRBV7-3 and TRBJ2-2, the complete variable domain is GAGVSQTPSNKVTEKGKYVELRCDPISGHTALYWYRQSLGQGPEFLIYFQGTGAADDSGLPNDRFFAVRPEGSVSTLKIQRTERGDSAVYLCASSSTGSKTGELFFGEGSRLTVL.

The chain recombines TRBV7-8 with TRBJ2-6, with TRBD1 as a possible D gene (5 bases). Between the trimmed V and J ends, which lost 4 bases and 2 bases, there was a span of 9 bases. In germline, CDR1 is SGHVS, CDR2 FQNEAQ. The CDR3 has 15 amino acids. The CDR3 DNA is TGTGCCAGCAGCTCAACAGGCGCTGGGGCCAACGTCCTGACTTTC. Protein: CASSSTGAGANVLTF.

This clone came up once. The chain is built from TRBV11-3 and TRBJ1-3, with unresolved D. Germline values: CDR1 SGHNT, CDR2 YENEEA. The CDR3 has 13 residues. The V end lost 2 bases, the J end lost 6 bases, and 8 bases lay between the germline ends. CDR3 region: CASSLNSLNTIYF. The CDR3 region has the DNA TGTGCCAGCAGCTTAAATTCCCTAAACACCATATATTTT.

This clone was recorded a few times. The rearrangement links TRBV6-5 to TRBJ1-6, with 7 bases lining up with TRBD1. Trimming took 7 bases from V and 4 from J; bases not matched to a gene: 7. CDR3 length: 15 amino acids. Germline values: CDR1 MNHEY, CDR2 SVGAGI. The CDR3 spells CASTLQGNYNSPLHF. The CDR3 DNA sequence: TGTGCCAGCACCTTACAGGGGAATTATAATTCACCCCTCCACTTT.